Reported below is one T cell receptor (beta chain). Its specificity is not known. This sample was taken from a study of CXCR3-negative and CXCR3-positive naive CD8 T cells. Overall study: Collectively, the libraries yielded roughly 140 million TRB reads in total, at about 1.5 +/- 0.3 million per library. Whole-study results and caveats: CXCR3-positive naive cells carried more hydrophobic TRB CDR3s than CXCR3-negative ones. Similar TRBV-TRBJ gene usage was seen in naive CXCR3-negative and CXCR3-positive cells, but not in memory cells. Similarly elevated diversity marked both naive subsets, with memory CD8+ cells showing far lower diversity.

The study made its TRB cDNA libraries by 5' RACE, adding UMI labels. TCRdb reprocessed the 5' RACE reads; each CDR3 protein has one entry and no DNA is given. The table lists approximately 120,000 distinct CDR3 sequences, with around 0.35% in the top ten. The length of the CDR3 is 14 residues. Germline assignment: CDR1 MNHEY and CDR2 SMNVEV (reference sequence). In triplicate, each CD8+ T cell subset was sorted at under 350,000 cells per replicate. This chain connects TRBV27 to TRBJ2-7; TCRdb proposes TRBD1, but this gene call is untestable without DNA. Source material: naive CXCR3+ CD8+ T cells from blood. As to subset: CD45RO-CCR7+CD27+CD95- naive CD8+ T cells expressing CXCR3 (TNR3+). The sequence was collected from a human donor in good health. Some clones in this sample may be carry-over from other donors' samples. The CDR3 loop reads CASSSWDTVYEQYF.